The T cell receptor beta chain under discussion was sequenced for a study of cytomegalovirus exposure and HLA in healthy donors. The sample holds a few counts of this clone. V gave up 5 bases and J gave up 0 bases; unmatched junction bases: 7. Germline-derived CDR1 and CDR2 are MNHNY and SVGAGI (reference sequence). The CDR3 is made up of 16 amino acids. The PCR used 60 Vbeta and 13 Jbeta primers. Only in-frame clones appear in the TCRdb table, and some are missing; sequencing was by immunoSEQ multiplex PCR. The table includes over 200,000 clones, nearly 80% detected once. J is TRBJ2-1 and V is TRBV6-6; 7 positions agree with TRBD2. Material for sequencing was PBMCs. This TCR derives from a male donor in good health and CMV-seronegative. The CDR3 sequence is CASSPARELSYNEQFF. CDR3 coding DNA: TGTGCCAGCAGTCCTGCGCGGGAGCTCTCCTACAATGAGCAGTTCTTC.